This passage covers 10 T cell receptor beta chains from one sample sequenced in a study of Ad26.COV2.S vaccination and SARS-CoV-2 variants. Treatment described: about 20 received Ad26.COV2.S at low or high dose, single or two shots; about 5 received placebo; per-sample allocation not given. On day 63 after the first injection, vaccine and placebo recipients gave samples. Here immunoSEQ multiplex PCR was the method, and the copy in TCRdb shows in-frame clones only, minus some. The sample holds around 250,000 clones, around nine tenths seen once. The input for sequencing was peripheral blood, taken in a trial of Ad26.COV2.S vaccine versus placebo. These receptors came from a person aged 18-60 years who received the Ad26.COV2.S COVID-19 vaccine or a placebo.

The rearrangement joins TRBV18 to TRBJ2-5, with TRBD2 matching 11 bases. The CDR3 covers 17 residues. Trimming cost V 0 bases and J 2 bases; bases outside gene matches: 5. Germline CDR1 and CDR2: KGHSH and LQKENI. The CDR3 loop reads CASSPPIASGGQETQYF. CDR3 DNA sequence: TGTGCCAGCTCACCACCGATCGCTAGCGGGGGGCAAGAGACCCAGTACTTC. Full variable domain (remainder filled in from reference TRBV18 and TRBJ2-5): NAGVMQNPRHLVRRRGQEARLRCSPMKGHSHVYWYRQLPEEGLKFMVYLQKENIIDESGMPKERFSAEFPKEGPSILRIQQVVRGDSAAYFCASSPPIASGGQETQYFGPGTRLLVL.

The rearrangement links TRBV6-4 to TRBJ1-1; D unclear. The germline gives CDR1 MRHNA, CDR2 SNTAGT. V lost 4 bases and J lost 1, with 13 bases in between. This CDR3 region has 15 residues. CDR3 residues: CASSAVYGENTEAFF. CDR3 DNA sequence: TGTGCCAGCAGTGCCGTATACGGGGAGAACACTGAAGCTTTCTTT.

J is TRBJ1-2 and V is TRBV4-2; D is unclear. With 0 bases removed from V and 1 base from J, the gap between germline ends came to 9 bases. The germline V gene encodes CDR1 LGHNA and CDR2 YNFKEQ. The CDR3 is 15 amino acids. DNA of the CDR3: TGTGCCAGCAGCCAAGAGGGCAGAGTTAACTATGGCTACACCTTC. It yields the protein CASSQEGRVNYGYTF.

This rearrangement joins TRBV7-9 to TRBJ2-3; D ambiguous. Germline CDR1 reads SEHNR; CDR2 reads FQNEAQ (reference sequence). The CDR3 contains 13 residues. V shed 4 bases and J shed 2 bases, with 7 bases lying between them. CDR3 protein: CASSSRVTDTQYF. Written as DNA, the CDR3 is TGTGCCAGCAGCTCTAGAGTCACAGATACGCAGTATTTT.

The chain joins TRBV7-9 to TRBJ1-3; 7 positions agree with TRBD1. V shed 5 bases, J shed 2 bases, and the junction held 18 bases outside the gene matches. The CDR3 loop spans 19 amino acids. CDR1 and CDR2 from the germline V gene are SEHNR and FQNEAQ (reference sequence). The CDR3 here is CASSPHRDSPRSAGNTIYF. CDR3 in DNA: TGTGCCAGCAGCCCCCACCGGGACAGCCCTCGCTCCGCTGGAAACACCATATATTTT.

The chain uses TRBV11-2 and TRBJ2-1, with 12 bases aligning to TRBD2. J lost 8 bases, V lost 5 bases, and 10 bases had no gene match. Germline CDR1 SGHAT, CDR2 FQNNGV. CDR3 length equals 16 residues. The CDR3 spells CASSPLLAGGPHEQFF. The CDR3, as DNA: TGTGCCAGCAGCCCTCTTCTAGCGGGAGGGCCTCATGAGCAGTTCTTC.

The chain links TRBV6-1 to TRBJ1-1, with a possible D match to TRBD1 (5 bases). CDR3 length equals 16 residues. Germline assignment: CDR1 MNHNS and CDR2 SASEGT. The ends were cut back, 2 bases at V and 5 bases at J, with 18 bases in the middle. DNA of the CDR3: TGTGCCAGCAGTGAAAGGGCCAAGGTTGGGGGGACTGAAGCTTTCTTT. Translation: CASSERAKVGGTEAFF.

The chain uses TRBV6-4 and TRBJ2-7, with D unresolved. The CDR3 runs to 14 residues. In germline, CDR1 is MRHNA, CDR2 SNTAGT. V was cut by 3 bases and J by 4 bases, with 13 bases left in between. The CDR3 sequence is CASSEATPGYEQYV. The CDR3 bases are TGTGCCAGCAGTGAGGCCACCCCCGGGTACGAGCAGTACGTC.

The chain is built from TRBV27 and TRBJ2-7; a weak D match, TRBD2 (5 bases). The CDR3 consists of 14 residues. The germline V gene encodes CDR1 MNHEY and CDR2 SMNVEV (reference sequence). The V gene lost 2 bases and the J gene lost 3 bases, with 11 bases spanning the gap. CDR3 DNA: TGTGCCAGCAGTTTAGCGGGTTTTCTCTACGAGCAGTACTTC. This translates into CASSLAGFLYEQYF.

This clone came up a few times. V and J are TRBV6-6 and TRBJ1-2; 9 nucleotides align to TRBD1. Germline trimming cut 5 bases from V and 4 bases from J; bases unmatched to any gene: 11. Germline V lookup: CDR1 MNHNY, CDR2 SVGAGI (reference sequence). This CDR3 is 16 amino acids long. The CDR3 loop is CASSRRSTGGTYGYTF. The CDR3 DNA reads TGTGCCAGCAGTCGACGATCGACAGGGGGGACCTATGGCTACACCTTC.